A selection of T cell receptor beta chains follows, all from one sample in a study of blood T cells in healthy people across ages. MiXCR, applied by TCRdb to the 5' RACE reads, yields one record per CDR3 protein. The table has about 630,000 distinct CDR3 sequences, roughly 21% seen once. Sequenced: blood. These receptors all come from a man in his sixties or seventies in good health. The CDR3 runs from the conserved cysteine through the conserved F or W. A D gene is named only where the DNA matches it firmly. Expanded clones are given a class, and other clones once, few, many or no size at all.

abundance,j_gene,d_gene,v_gene,CDR3nt,CDR3aa
-,TRBJ2-1,TRBD2,TRBV4-1,TGCGCCAGCAGCCAAGATCCTGGGACTAGCGGGAGGAGTGAGCAGTTCTTC,CASSQDPGTSGRSEQFF
-,TRBJ2-3,-,TRBV7-2,TGTGCCAGCAGCGTAGGCCCCGGCGGGAGCACAGATACGCAGTATTTT,CASSVGPGGSTDTQYF
few,TRBJ1-2,-,TRBV29-1,TGCAGCGTCCCACTGGGTCCTACTAACTATGGCTACACCTTC,CSVPLGPTNYGYTF
few,TRBJ1-1,TRBD1,TRBV7-2,TGTGCCAGCAGCTTTCGGGGACAGAAGAACACTGAAGCTTTCTTT,CASSFRGQKNTEAFF
-,TRBJ2-5,TRBD1,TRBV7-9,TGTGCCAGCAGCGAGGGACAGGGGCTAGAGACCCAGTACTTC,CASSEGQGLETQYF
-,TRBJ2-3,TRBD1,TRBV15,TGTGCCACCAGCCCGAGGGGGCAGGCCAGCACAGATACGCAGTATTTT,CATSPRGQASTDTQYF
-,TRBJ2-3,TRBD2,TRBV4-1,TGCGCCAGCAGCCAATCAGCCGGACTAGTGACGCCCCAGGTTACGCAGTATTTT,CASSQSAGLVTPQVTQYF
few,TRBJ2-7,TRBD2,TRBV20-1,TGCAGTGCTAGATCGATAGCGGGAGTTTACGAGCAGTACTTC,CSARSIAGVYEQYF
-,TRBJ2-1,TRBD2,TRBV5-1,TGCGCCAGCAGCTTGTCCGGAGCGGGGGGGAGCTCCTACAATGAGCAGTTCTTC,CASSLSGAGGSSYNEQFF
-,TRBJ1-1,-,TRBV29-1,TGCAGCTCCAACCAGGGGAACACTGAAGCTTTCTTT,CSSNQGNTEAFF
few,TRBJ2-5,-,TRBV12-3/TRBV12-4,TGTGCCAGCAGCCACCCCGACAGCCCACGTTCGAGCACAGAGACCCAGTACTTC,CASSHPDSPRSSTETQYF
-,TRBJ2-5,-,TRBV18,TGTGCCAGCTCACCACCGAGCCAGAAAGAGACCCAGTACTTC,CASSPPSQKETQYF
many,TRBJ2-5,TRBD2,TRBV29-1,TGCAGCGTTGAAGATCGCGGGGGGGATCAAGAGACCCAGTACTTC,CSVEDRGGDQETQYF
-,TRBJ2-7,TRBD2,TRBV29-1,TGCAGCGTTGGGGTTTTAGCGGGAGCTGGTGAGCAGTACTTC,CSVGVLAGAGEQYF
-,TRBJ2-1,TRBD2,TRBV7-9,TGTGCCAGCAGCCTTATAGCGGGAGTCTATGAGCAGTTCTTC,CASSLIAGVYEQFF
many,TRBJ2-5,-,TRBV4-3,TGCGCCAGCAGCCAAGAAAGAGGCGAGTACCAAGAGACCCAGTACTTC,CASSQERGEYQETQYF
few,TRBJ2-3,-,TRBV12-3/TRBV12-4,TGTGCCAGCAAGAGTGCTGATACGCAGTATTTT,CASKSADTQYF
few,TRBJ2-5,-,TRBV28,TGTGCCAGCAGGCCAGGGGGGGAGAGGTACCAAGAGACCCAGTACTTC,CASRPGGERYQETQYF